The present T cell receptor beta chain was sequenced within a study of memory CD4+ T cells and cytomegalovirus serostatus. The overall study: Donors were healthy Belgian adults, some 10 CMV seropositive and some 24 seronegative.

Single viable CD3+CD4+CD8-CD45RO+ cells were sorted as the memory CD4+ T cells. Germline V gives CDR1 MNHEY, CDR2 SMNVEV (reference sequence). This CDR3 has 13 amino acids. V was clipped by 5 bases and J by 5 bases, with 10 bases between them. As processed by the authors: Out-of-frame sequences were removed, leaving 2 million to 2.5 million distinct TCRbeta sequences. Sequencing was performed with immunoSEQ multiplex PCR; in TCRdb, only in-frame clones are kept and a portion is missing. V, J and clone size were drawn from that table, and D and trimming were deduced from the DNA. The profile shows tens of thousands of clones, about four fifths of them singletons. Study conclusions and caveats: Suggested: most of the CMV-linked TCR signature lies in CD4+ memory cells. About 40% of the roughly 160 known CMV-associated TCRbeta sequences appeared in CD4+ memory.

This clone has only a few counts. Its antigen is as yet unknown. The sequenced sample consisted of memory CD4+ T cells from blood. This chain links TRBV27 with TRBJ1-5; the D gene is possibly TRBD1 (6 bases). The receptor was derived from an adult in good health and CMV-seronegative. The CDR3 DNA reads TGTGCCAGCAGTCAAAGGGGGGATCAGCCCCAGCATTTT. Protein product: CASSQRGDQPQHF.